Presented here are 27 T cell receptor beta chains from one specimen sequenced in a study of shared clonotypes between healthy human individuals. The naive CD8 fraction comprised CD45RO-negative cells positively selected for CCR7 and excluded terminally differentiated effector memory CD45RA+ cells. Profiled with immunoSEQ multiplex PCR; TCRdb holds only in-frame clones, not every one. In the table there are under 1 million clones, about 91% of which are singletons. Material: naive CD8+ T cells sorted from blood. These receptors all come from a man between 25 and 39 years old in good health.

The chain combines TRBV9 with TRBJ2-5, with 7 bases that match TRBD2. This CDR3 contains 15 residues. V was clipped by 4 bases and J by 4 bases; unmatched bases: 10. CDR1 and CDR2 (germline): SGDLS, YYNGEE. CDR3 nucleotides: TGTGCCAGCAGCAGATTCCCGGGACTAATAGAGACCCAGTACTTC. Amino acids: CASSRFPGLIETQYF.

This rearrangement joins TRBV7-8 to TRBJ2-1; 9 bases agree with TRBD2. CDR3 length: 15 amino acids. Germline V gene lookup returns CDR1 SGHVS and CDR2 FQNEAQ. V dropped 2 bases and J dropped 5; count of bases not matched to a gene: 4. CDR3 nucleotides: TGTGCCAGCAGCTTAAGAAGCGGGGGGAACAATGAGCAGTTCTTC. This translates into CASSLRSGGNNEQFF.

V is TRBV27 and J is TRBJ2-1; 9 bases map to TRBD2. There are 15 residues in the CDR3. V was pared by 5 bases and J by 4 bases, with 6 bases of the junction left unmatched. Germline CDR1 and CDR2: MNHEY and SMNVEV (reference sequence). The CDR3, as DNA: TGTGCCAGCAGTCTCTATAGCGGGAGTTACAATGAGCAGTTCTTC. Translating it yields CASSLYSGSYNEQFF.

This rearrangement joins TRBV14 to TRBJ1-1; D remains ambiguous. Trimming pared 1 base from V and 1 base from J, leaving 7 bases between. The CDR3 extends over 14 amino acids. Germline CDR1 reads SGHDN; CDR2 reads FVKESK. Here the CDR3 reads CASSQVAENTEAFF. CDR3 in DNA: TGTGCCAGCAGCCAAGTAGCAGAGAACACTGAAGCTTTCTTT.

DNA of the CDR3: TGCGCCAGCAGCCCTGAGGCCCGGGACAGGGGAAATCAGCCCCAGCATTTT. Protein: CASSPEARDRGNQPQHF. The chain links TRBV4-1 to TRBJ1-5, with 10 bases fitting TRBD1. The CDR3 is 17 amino acids. V was clipped by 4 bases and J by 4 bases; unmatched bases: 10. Germline V CDR1 and CDR2: MGHRA, YSYEKL.

The chain recombines TRBV18 with TRBJ2-1; D is unresolved. V lost 2 bases, J lost 8 bases, and 10 bases lay in between. The CDR3 sequence is 13 residues long. Germline CDR1 KGHSH, CDR2 LQKENI. DNA of the CDR3: TGTGCCAGCTCACCAAAGGTAGTACATGAGCAGTTCTTC. Translation: CASSPKVVHEQFF.

This chain uses TRBV28 with TRBJ2-3, with TRBD1 as a possible D gene (5 bases). The CDR3 is 17 residues long. Germline lookup yields CDR1 MDHEN and CDR2 SYDVKM. V was shortened by 5 bases and J by 3 bases, with 21 bases between the two germline ends. The CDR3 here is CASSPRVGDGLTDTQYF. CDR3 nucleotides: TGTGCCAGCAGTCCACGGGTAGGGGATGGGCTAACAGATACGCAGTATTTT.

The chain combines TRBV2 with TRBJ2-7; D may be TRBD1 or TRBD2 (5 bases each). Trimming stripped 3 bases from V and 1 base from J, with 13 bases between. Germline V gene sequence: CDR1 SNHLY, CDR2 FYNNEI. This CDR3 is 15 amino acids long. The CDR3 here is CASSDWYGASYEQYF. The CDR3 nucleotides read TGTGCCAGCAGTGATTGGTACGGGGCTTCCTACGAGCAGTACTTC.

This sequence joins TRBV9 and TRBJ2-3; 7 nucleotides align to TRBD2. This CDR3 is built from 15 residues. The germline V gene encodes CDR1 SGDLS and CDR2 YYNGEE. After removal of 4 bases from V and 4 bases from J, the junction contained 9 bases not matched to a gene. CDR3: CASSQSGRGSDTQYF. CDR3 nucleotide sequence: TGTGCCAGCAGCCAGAGTGGGAGGGGCTCAGATACGCAGTATTTT.

This chain connects TRBV11-2 to TRBJ2-7; D might be TRBD1 or TRBD2, each matching 6 bases. V lost 5 bases and J lost 2, with 19 bases in between. Germline assignment: CDR1 SGHAT and CDR2 FQNNGV. There are 16 residues in the CDR3. CDR3 in DNA: TGTGCCAGCAGCCTAATGGGGGGCGGGGTGCCCTACGAGCAGTACTTC. Its translation is CASSLMGGGVPYEQYF.

This clone was recorded only once. The V and J genes are TRBV11-1 and TRBJ2-7; TRBD1 aligns across 8 bases. The germline V gene encodes CDR1 SGHAT and CDR2 FQDESV (reference sequence). There are 19 residues in the CDR3. J was trimmed by 3 bases and V by 5 bases; bases with no gene match: 21. CDR3 sequence reads: CASSRRPQGATWQNYEQYF. The CDR3 nucleotides are TGTGCCAGCAGCCGAAGACCGCAGGGGGCGACTTGGCAGAACTACGAGCAGTACTTC. The variable domain in full, completed from reference TRBV11-1 and TRBJ2-7, reads EAEVAQSPRYKITEKSQAVAFWCDPISGHATLYWYRQILGQGPELLVQFQDESVVDDSQLPKDRFSAERLKGVDSTLKIQPAELGDSAMYLCASSRRPQGATWQNYEQYFGPGTRLTVT.

Concerning this clone itself: The same CDR3 can be traced to other DNA sequences in this sample. This chain uses TRBV29-1 with TRBJ2-1; 11 bases are a match to TRBD2. With 5 bases clipped from V and 4 bases from J, the junction kept 4 bases outside the gene matches. The CDR3 contains 14 residues. Germline V gene data show CDR1 as SQVTM and CDR2 as ANQGSEA. In DNA, the CDR3 is TGCAGCGTTTCCGGGACTAGCGGATACAATGAGCAGTTCTTC. This codes for CSVSGTSGYNEQFF.

This chain connects TRBV28 to TRBJ2-7, with 11 positions matching TRBD1. The CDR3 has 14 residues. CDR1 and CDR2 (germline): MDHEN, SYDVKM. Germline trimming cut 6 bases from V and 2 bases from J; bases unmatched to any gene: 3. CDR3 sequence (DNA): TGTGCCAGCAGCCGGACAGGGGGCGCCTACGAGCAGTACTTC. Amino acids: CASSRTGGAYEQYF.

This chain joins TRBV7-9 and TRBJ2-7, with TRBD2 matching over 7 bases. Per the germline V gene, CDR1 is SEHNR and CDR2 is FQNEAQ (reference sequence). The CDR3 runs to 16 residues. The V segment lost 5 bases and the J segment 6 bases; nucleotides outside the gene matches: 16. The CDR3 spells CASSTTFTGGLSEQYF. The CDR3 bases are TGTGCCAGCAGCACAACCTTTACGGGAGGCCTATCCGAGCAGTACTTC.

Concerning this clone itself: The same CDR3 arises from other DNA sequences in this sample as well. This chain connects TRBV7-9 to TRBJ2-5; D unclear. Germline values: CDR1 SEHNR, CDR2 FQNEAQ (reference sequence). The CDR3 has 10 residues. Trimming took off 1 base at V and 6 bases at J, with 0 bases between the two ends. CDR3 in DNA: TGTGCCAGCAGCTTAGAGACCCAGTACTTC. It yields the protein CASSLETQYF.

Concerning this clone: Other DNA sequences from this sample encode an identical CDR3 as well. The rearrangement uses TRBV6-1 and TRBJ2-7; TRBD1 agrees at 12 bases. The junction had 2 bases not matched to a gene; V was cut back by 4 bases and J by 4 bases. The length of the CDR3 is 14 residues. The germline gives CDR1 MNHNS, CDR2 SASEGT. The CDR3 bases are TGTGCCAGCAGTGCGGGACAGGGGGCGTACGAGCAGTACTTC. Amino acid sequence: CASSAGQGAYEQYF.

This clone was seen once. The chain combines TRBV5-4 with TRBJ2-7; D is unresolved. The CDR3 is made up of 12 amino acids. Trimming stripped 2 bases from V and 5 bases from J, with 8 bases between. CDR1 is SGHNT and CDR2 is YYREEE in the germline V gene (reference sequence). The CDR3 region has the DNA TGTGCCAGCAGCTTTCCCAACAACGAGCAGTACTTC. Amino acids: CASSFPNNEQYF.

CDR3 residues: CASSLVGTDTINYGYTF. The CDR3 nucleotides are TGTGCCAGCAGCTTAGTAGGGACAGATACGATTAACTATGGCTACACCTTC. This chain joins TRBV7-9 and TRBJ1-2, with 7 positions matching TRBD1. Germline V gene sequence: CDR1 SEHNR, CDR2 FQNEAQ (reference sequence). V shed 1 base, J shed 1 base, and the junction held 9 bases outside the gene matches. CDR3 length: 17 residues.

The chain links TRBV6-5 to TRBJ2-3; 8 bases line up with TRBD2. CDR1 is MNHEY, CDR2 SVGAGI, per germline. The CDR3 length is 15 residues. Losses at the gene ends were 4 bases for V and 6 bases for J; bases not matched to a gene: 9. The CDR3 DNA is TGTGCCAGCAGTTTCACCGGGAGGGCGGATGATACGCAGTATTTT. Translating gives CASSFTGRADDTQYF.

The V gene is TRBV18, the J gene TRBJ1-2; D possibly corresponds to TRBD1 (5 bases). Germline V gene data show CDR1 as KGHSH and CDR2 as LQKENI. Between the trimmed V and J ends, which lost 0 bases and 3 bases, there was a span of 17 bases. This CDR3 comprises 17 residues. The CDR3 DNA sequence: TGTGCCAGCTCACCACCGGCAGGGACCTTGGGTTACTATGGCTACACCTTC. This sequence encodes CASSPPAGTLGYYGYTF.

The table lists this clone with a few counts. A much larger clone differs by one base, so this may be a read error. The sample has other DNA sequences that encode this CDR3 too. The chain carries TRBV6-5 and TRBJ2-7; 11 bases line up with TRBD1. Germline assignment: CDR1 MNHEY and CDR2 SVGAGI. This CDR3 comprises 14 residues. Trimming removed 5 bases from V and 3 bases from J; junction bases left unmatched: 3. The CDR3 DNA is TGTGCCAGCAGTCTCGGGACAGGGGGCTACGAGCAGTACTTC. Translating it yields CASSLGTGGYEQYF.

The chain joins TRBV11-2 to TRBJ2-1; a weak D match, TRBD2 (7 bases). CDR3 size: 15 residues. Germline V gene sequence: CDR1 SGHAT, CDR2 FQNNGV. V was clipped by 5 bases and J by 8 bases, with 19 bases between them. The CDR3 sequence is CASSPSGTGGDEQFF. CDR3 bases: TGTGCCAGCAGCCCCTCGGGGACGGGGGGCGATGAGCAGTTCTTC.

The CDR3 DNA is TGTGCCAGCAGTTTATCGGGGGCTAGCGGGAGGTTTAATGAGCAGTTCTTC. Amino acid sequence: CASSLSGASGRFNEQFF. The chain combines TRBV27 with TRBJ2-1; 11 bases are a match to TRBD2. Germline V CDR1 and CDR2: MNHEY, SMNVEV (reference sequence). Losses at the gene ends were 0 bases for V and 7 bases for J; bases not matched to a gene: 8. The CDR3 length is 17 residues.

The J gene is TRBJ2-3, the V gene TRBV7-6; D may be TRBD2 (6 bases). Trimming took 3 bases from V and 5 from J, leaving 12 bases between them. The CDR3 runs to 14 residues. Germline values: CDR1 SGHVS, CDR2 FNYEAQ. The CDR3, as DNA: TGTGCCAGCAGCTTTTTTTTGGGAGGAGATACGCAGTATTTT. Translated: CASSFFLGGDTQYF.

The chain recombines TRBV10-1 with TRBJ2-7, with 9 bases fitting TRBD2. In germline, CDR1 is WNHNN, CDR2 SYGVQD (reference sequence). The trim removed 2 bases at V and 5 bases at J, leaving 13 bases unmatched. This CDR3 spans 17 amino acids. CDR3 region: CASSEGGAGGPLNEQYF. The DNA for the CDR3 is TGCGCCAGCAGTGAGGGTGGGGCGGGAGGGCCCCTCAACGAGCAGTACTTC.

A note on this clone: The CDR3 carries no conserved terminal phenylalanine or tryptophan, so it likely arises from a read error. This chain connects TRBV15 to TRBJ2-7, with unresolved D. The V end lost 3 bases, the J end lost 6 bases, and 12 bases lay between the germline ends. The CDR3 runs 13 residues. Germline V gene lookup returns CDR1 LNHNV and CDR2 YYDKDF (reference sequence). The CDR3 nucleotides are TGTGCCACCAGCAGCACAGCTCTCAGCGAGCAGTACCTC. Translation: CATSSTALSEQYL.

V and J are TRBV9 and TRBJ1-5; no clear D gene. Trimming stripped 0 bases from V and 4 bases from J, with 11 bases between. Germline-derived CDR1 and CDR2 are SGDLS and YYNGEE. CDR3 length: 15 residues. The CDR3 region is CASSVDSRSNQPQHF. CDR3 DNA: TGTGCCAGCAGCGTAGACAGCAGGAGTAATCAGCCCCAGCATTTT.